The clone carrying this TCR beta chain was counted a few times. Amplification yielded TCR beta CDR3 regions, with RNA transcripts as the source. The HTBI set primed first-round TCR CDR3 RT-PCR. One entry per CDR3 protein results from TCRdb running MiXCR on the multiplex PCR reads. The sample shows hundreds of thousands of distinct CDR3 sequences, about 15% of them seen only once. The sample belongs to a study of T cells in Graves' hyperthyroidism and ophthalmopathy. V shed 7 bases and J 7 bases; nucleotides not matched to a gene: 5. The V gene's germline CDR1 is MNHNS and CDR2 SASEGT. The CDR3 contains 14 residues.

Sequencing was performed on blood. The V and J genes are TRBV6-1 and TRBJ2-2; 11 positions agree with TRBD1. This TCR was recovered from a woman aged 30 to 39 with Graves' hyperthyroidism. CDR3: CASNRDRGDGELFF. In DNA, the CDR3 is TGTGCCAGCAACCGGGACAGGGGGGACGGGGAGCTGTTTTTT.